The sequence of this T cell receptor (beta chain) was determined in a study of blood T cell repertoires in COVID-19. In the original analysis: Counts of nucleated cells, estimated from reference gene primer amplification, were obtained. Sequenced by immunoSEQ multiplex PCR; TCRdb stores in-frame clones only, minus some. D and trimming come from the DNA, and the V and J calls and clone size come from that table. The sample yields 18,000 or so clones, roughly 90% seen once. With 4 bases removed from V and 3 bases from J, the gap between germline ends came to 14 bases. The V gene's germline CDR1 is SGHNT and CDR2 YYREEE (reference sequence). The CDR3 consists of 14 residues.

Sequenced sample: peripheral blood. The source of this sequence is a man aged 35-49 years with active COVID-19. This sequence joins TRBV5-4 and TRBJ2-7; TRBD1 might be the D (6 bases). In nucleotides, the CDR3 is TGTGCCAGCAGCGCACAGGGATTCCACTACGAGCAGTACTTC. Residues: CASSAQGFHYEQYF.